Following are 6 T cell receptor beta chains from one sample sequenced in a study of lymphopenia after photon versus proton radiotherapy. Profiling relied on immunoSEQ multiplex PCR, and the TCRdb table lists in-frame clones only, not all of them. The sample includes approximately 65,000 clones, roughly 90% of them seen just once. The starting material was peripheral blood, obtained from a patient treated with proton-based radiotherapy. Receptor source: a man older than 75 with esophageal cancer.

The gene calls are TRBV5-4 and TRBJ1-2; D is uncertain. The CDR3 is made up of 11 amino acids. The ends were cut back, 0 bases at V and 8 bases at J, with 5 bases in the middle. The V gene's germline CDR1 is SGHNT and CDR2 YYREEE (reference sequence). The CDR3 coding sequence is TGTGCCAGCAGCTTGGCTGGCGGCTACACCTTC. Translation: CASSLAGGYTF.

The chain carries TRBV5-4 and TRBJ1-5; 10 bases agree with TRBD1. CDR3 length: 15 residues. Germline CDR1 is SGHNT and CDR2 is YYREEE (reference sequence). The V gene end was trimmed by 4 bases and the J gene end by 6 bases; junction bases not matched to a gene: 7. This CDR3 is CASSEGTGVFQPQHF. The CDR3, as DNA: TGTGCCAGCAGCGAAGGGACAGGGGTGTTTCAGCCCCAGCATTTT.

The rearrangement joins TRBV11-3 to TRBJ2-5; 8 bases align to TRBD1. The tail of the sequence fits TRBJ2-7 better, so the J call may be wrong. The germline V gene encodes CDR1 SGHNT and CDR2 YENEEA. The CDR3 is 14 amino acids. As DNA, the CDR3 is TGTGCCAGCAGCTACGACAGGGGTGACTACGAGCAGTACTTC. The encoded protein is CASSYDRGDYEQYF.

J is TRBJ1-1 and V is TRBV20-1; D not certain. V dropped 5 bases and J dropped 4 bases, with 8 bases sitting between them. CDR3 length: 11 amino acids. Looked up from germline, CDR1 is DFQATT and CDR2 is SNEGSKA (reference sequence). Written as DNA, the CDR3 is TGCAGTGCTTTTCGCGTCACTGAAGCTTTCTTT. It is translated as CSAFRVTEAFF.

This rearrangement joins TRBV7-2 to TRBJ1-2; D call uncertain. V was trimmed by 1 base and J by 4 bases, leaving 13 bases between them. The germline V gene has CDR1 SGHTA and CDR2 FQGNSA. CDR3 length: 15 residues. DNA of the CDR3: TGTGCCAGCAGCTTAGAGTCTACGGGAGTCTATGGCTACACCTTC. It translates to CASSLESTGVYGYTF. Full variable domain (remainder filled in from reference TRBV7-2 and TRBJ1-2): GAGVSQSPSNKVTEKGKDVELRCDPISGHTALYWYRQSLGQGLEFLIYFQGNSAPDKSGLPSDRFSAERTGGSVSTLTIQRTQQEDSAVYLCASSLESTGVYGYTFGSGTRLTVV.

A few counts support this clone. The rearrangement links TRBV25-1 to TRBJ1-2; D not certain. V lost 3 bases and J 7 bases, leaving 9 bases between the germline ends. This CDR3 has 12 amino acids. Germline loops: CDR1 MGHDK, CDR2 SYGVNS. DNA of the CDR3: TGTGCCAGCAGTGAGCAGTTTGGTGGCTACACCTTC. This sequence encodes CASSEQFGGYTF.